One sample yielded the 11 T cell receptor beta chains listed below, sequenced in a study of shared clonotypes between healthy human individuals (TCRdb year 2020). Receptor amplification or capture employed the immunoSEQ multiplex PCR assay. What TCRdb holds here is the immuneACCESS table cut down to in-frame rearrangements. Part of the clones is not present; checked against another copy, under half of the missing clones reflect an unresolved V gene, and the others are unexplained. The sample table lists roughly 2.2 million clones, 85% to 95% of them with a count of one. The biggest ten clones account for around 0.4% of the sample. Sequencing was done on a sample of naive CD4+ T cells from PBMCs. The cell subset or site label for this specimen denotes: CD45RA+ positively selected. All receptors derive from a young man in good health. Some clones in this sample may be carry-over from other donors' samples.

J is TRBJ1-4 and V is TRBV30; a possible D gene is TRBD1 (5 bases). Deletions cut 1 base from V and 5 bases from J, with 11 bases between. This CDR3 spans 14 amino acids. The V gene's germline CDR1 is GTSNPN and CDR2 SVGIG (reference sequence). CDR3 DNA: TGTGCCTGGAGTGAGGGGCGATTAAATGAAAAACTGTTTTTT. As protein: CAWSEGRLNEKLFF. Drawing the rest from reference TRBV30 and TRBJ1-4, the complete variable domain is SQTIHQWPATLVQPVGSPLSLECTVEGTSNPNLYWYRQAAGRGLQLLFYSVGIGQISSEVPQNLSASRPQDRQFILSSKKLLLSDSGFYLCAWSEGRLNEKLFFGSGTQLSVL.

The chain recombines TRBV2 with TRBJ2-7, with D perhaps matching TRBD1 (6 bases). V was pared by 7 bases and J by 0 bases, with 13 bases between. Germline V gene lookup returns CDR1 SNHLY and CDR2 FYNNEI. The CDR3 spans 14 residues. The chain's CDR3 is CASNQGSTSYEQYF. CDR3 sequence (DNA): TGTGCCAGCAATCAGGGGTCCACCTCCTACGAGCAGTACTTC.

The chain combines TRBV7-8 with TRBJ2-7, with a weak D call TRBD2 (5 bases). There are 13 residues in the CDR3. Trimming took 2 bases from V and 2 from J, leaving 7 bases between them. The V gene's germline CDR1 is SGHVS and CDR2 FQNEAQ. This CDR3 reads CASSLRAAYEQYF. The CDR3 coding sequence is TGTGCCAGCAGCTTAAGAGCGGCCTACGAGCAGTACTTC.

The chain has TRBV6-1 and TRBJ2-7, with 11 nucleotides matching TRBD2. The V gene's germline CDR1 is MNHNS and CDR2 SASEGT. The CDR3 loop spans 15 amino acids. Trimming removed 4 bases from V and 1 base from J; junction bases left unmatched: 3. The CDR3 reads CASSVTSGGSYEQYF. CDR3 coding DNA: TGTGCCAGCAGTGTTACTAGCGGGGGATCCTACGAGCAGTACTTC.

This sequence joins TRBV11-2 and TRBJ2-2, with a tentative D call TRBD1 (5 bases). Germline V gene sequence: CDR1 SGHAT, CDR2 FQNNGV. The CDR3 consists of 14 residues. V dropped 2 bases and J dropped 6 bases, with 10 bases sitting between them. The CDR3 sequence: CASSLTLGAGELFF. The CDR3 DNA sequence: TGTGCCAGCAGCTTAACCCTAGGGGCCGGGGAGCTGTTTTTT.

The chain uses TRBV29-1 and TRBJ2-3; perhaps TRBD1 as D (6 bases). CDR3 length: 13 amino acids. The V gene lost 5 bases and the J gene lost 6 bases, with 15 bases spanning the gap. CDR1 SQVTM and CDR2 ANQGSEA come from the germline V gene. The CDR3 sequence: CSVQDSIGDTQYF. The CDR3 region has the DNA TGCAGCGTTCAGGACAGCATAGGCGATACGCAGTATTTT.

Points on this clone: An end of the junction does not agree with germline; a read error may underlie this. V gene TRBV28 combines with J gene TRBJ1-3, with D unclear. The CDR3 has 13 amino acids. CDR1 MDHEN and CDR2 SYDVKM come from the germline V gene. CDR3 loop: CAAVRASGNTIYF. DNA for the CDR3: TGCGCTGCGGTTCGGGCGAGTGGAAACACCATATATTTT.

V and J are TRBV28 and TRBJ1-1; a weak D match, TRBD1 (6 bases). The V end was cut by 6 bases, the J end by 3 bases, with 11 bases between. The CDR3 runs to 13 residues. Germline CDR1 and CDR2: MDHEN and SYDVKM. DNA for the CDR3: TGTGCCAGCAGACGACAGGAATACACTGAAGCTTTCTTT. Its translation is CASRRQEYTEAFF.

V gene TRBV4-1 combines with J gene TRBJ2-2; D remains ambiguous. This CDR3 spans 15 amino acids. Trimming pared 3 bases from V and 4 bases from J, leaving 12 bases between. Germline CDR1 MGHRA, CDR2 YSYEKL. In DNA form, the CDR3 reads TGCGCCAGCAGCCAGTCTAGAGGACCCACCGGGGAGCTGTTTTTT. Encoded protein: CASSQSRGPTGELFF.

The chain couples TRBV19 to TRBJ2-5, with 8 bases fitting TRBD1. Germline CDR1 LNHDA, CDR2 SQIVND (reference sequence). This CDR3 contains 13 residues. After removal of 5 bases from V and 5 bases from J, the junction contained 4 bases not matched to a gene. CDR3 loop: CASSVQGAETQYF. In nucleotides, the CDR3 is TGTGCCAGTAGTGTTCAGGGGGCTGAGACCCAGTACTTC.

The chain links TRBV28 to TRBJ1-5; D may be TRBD1 (6 bases). CDR3 size: 14 residues. Trimming stripped 6 bases from V and 6 bases from J, with 15 bases between. CDR1 is MDHEN, CDR2 SYDVKM, per germline. The CDR3 protein is CASRGSGGSQPQHF. The CDR3 nucleotides are TGTGCCAGCAGGGGGTCGGGGGGCTCTCAGCCCCAGCATTTT.